This TCR beta chain was recovered during a study of T-cell reconstitution after alpha-beta-depleted transplantation in children. Study findings and constraints: Two months or so post-transplant, alpha-beta T cells reportedly derived from several hundred expanded graft clones. T-cell numbers and diversity, one year after transplant, stemmed largely from T cells that were newly produced. Certain patients had high TCRbeta diversity at day 60, and it came from recipient T cells and thymic progenitors that survived.

TCRbeta library construction was performed incorporating unique molecular identifiers. Each CDR3 protein gets one entry after TCRdb re-called the PCR reads with MiXCR. Of a few hundred thousand distinct CDR3 sequences listed, 10% to 15% are singletons. This clonotype was seen repeatedly, ten times or more. Its target is not known. Deletions cut 4 bases from V and 3 bases from J, with 11 bases between. Germline V gene data show CDR1 as SGHRS and CDR2 as YFSETQ. The CDR3 contains 14 residues. The V call is TRBV5-1, the J call TRBJ2-1; D is perhaps TRBD2 (6 bases). The starting material was PBMCs, mostly from graft donor cells, obtained 360 days after TCRalphabeta/CD19-depleted stem cell transplant. The TCR sequence derives from a male patient younger than 18 who had a stem cell transplant for acute myeloid leukemia, so the T cells may come from the graft donor. Here the CDR3 DNA reads TGCGCCAGCAGCGGCCGGACTATCTACAATGAGCAGTTCTTC. This translates into CASSGRTIYNEQFF.